These 32 T cell receptor beta chains were sequenced from one sample in a study of identical twins. TCRdb redid the calling of the 5' RACE reads with MiXCR, one entry per CDR3 protein. The table includes about 280,000 distinct CDR3 sequences, 6.5% to 9.5% detected once. These same records also appear under a second study, on yellow fever vaccine responses in identical twins.

The sample was memory (CD45RO+) T cells sorted from blood. The receptors come from a woman aged 18-29 years in good health.

The chain joins TRBV7-8 to TRBJ2-1, with no clear D. The V gene's germline CDR1 is SGHVS and CDR2 FQNEAQ. Trimming took 1 base from V and 0 from J, leaving 7 bases between them. CDR3 length: 15 amino acids. The CDR3 DNA sequence: TGTGCCAGCAGCTTAGACTATAACTCCTACAATGAGCAGTTCTTC. Translation gives CASSLDYNSYNEQFF.

V and J are TRBV20-1 and TRBJ1-4; D perhaps matches TRBD1 (5 bases). Germline-derived CDR1 and CDR2 are DFQATT and SNEGSKA (reference sequence). Trimming shortened V by 7 bases and J by 8 bases, and 11 bases separated the two germline ends. CDR3 length: 11 amino acids. The CDR3 DNA reads as TGCAGTGGGGGACGGACAGAAAAACTGTTTTTT. Protein sequence: CSGGRTEKLFF.

V and J are TRBV7-6 and TRBJ2-2; 9 bases agree with TRBD2. The CDR3 contains 16 residues. CDR1 and CDR2 (germline): SGHVS, FNYEAQ. V lost 2 bases and J lost 6; bases outside the gene matches: 7. DNA for the CDR3: TGTGCCAGCAGCTTAAGGCTAGCGGGACTCTCCGGGGAGCTGTTTTTT. Protein product: CASSLRLAGLSGELFF.

The chain links TRBV6-1 to TRBJ1-1, with D perhaps TRBD1 (6 bases). This CDR3 spans 13 amino acids. Germline V gives CDR1 MNHNS, CDR2 SASEGT. The V end lost 8 bases, the J end lost 4 bases, and 14 bases lay between the germline ends. Here the CDR3 DNA reads TGTGCCAGCCTACACAGGGCGGGCACTGAAGCTTTCTTT. Its translation: CASLHRAGTEAFF.

This clonotype was counted only a few times. This chain uses TRBV12-3 or TRBV12-4 with TRBJ1-1, with D unclear. The CDR3 runs 12 residues. Trimming pared 5 bases from V and 7 bases from J, leaving 11 bases between. CDR3 DNA sequence: TGTGCCAGCAGTCGGTCCGGAGTTGAAGCTTTCTTT. Amino acid sequence: CASSRSGVEAFF.

Many counts were recorded for this clonotype. This chain joins TRBV14 and TRBJ2-5; D not certain. V lost 1 base, J lost 5 bases, and 14 bases lay in between. The CDR3 is made up of 15 amino acids. CDR1 and CDR2 (germline): SGHDN, FVKESK. The CDR3 reads CASSQVVTSFETQYF. CDR3 DNA sequence: TGTGCCAGCAGCCAAGTAGTGACGAGTTTCGAGACCCAGTACTTC.

In its sample, this clonotype was seen a few times. The CDR3, as DNA: TGTGCCAGCAGTTTAGGAAGGGACACCCACTCCTACGAGCAGTACTTC. Protein sequence: CASSLGRDTHSYEQYF. The chain recombines TRBV27 with TRBJ2-7, with D perhaps matching TRBD1 (6 bases). V lost 2 bases and J 0 bases, leaving 14 bases between the germline ends. CDR1 and CDR2 (germline): MNHEY, SMNVEV (reference sequence). The CDR3 runs 16 residues.

This clonotype is a singleton in its sample. The V gene is TRBV5-6, the J gene TRBJ2-7; D is undetermined. V was shortened by 0 bases and J by 2 bases, with 9 bases between the two germline ends. The CDR3 spans 14 residues. Germline lookup yields CDR1 SGHDT and CDR2 YYEEEE. CDR3: CASSLEGLAYEQYF. As DNA, the CDR3 is TGTGCCAGCAGCTTGGAGGGCCTCGCCTACGAGCAGTACTTC. The full variable domain, rest sourced from reference TRBV5-6 and TRBJ2-7, is DAGVTQSPTHLIKTRGQQVTLRCSPKSGHDTVSWYQQALGQGPQFIFQYYEEEERQRGNFPDRFSGHQFPNYSSELNVNALLLGDSALYLCASSLEGLAYEQYFGPGTRLTVT.

The chain's CDR3 is CASSQDFGTGLLTNSPLHF. In DNA, the CDR3 is TGTGCCAGCAGCCAAGATTTCGGGACAGGCCTACTTACTAATTCACCCCTCCACTTT. The gene calls are TRBV3-1 and TRBJ1-6; 8 bases map to TRBD1. The length of the CDR3 is 19 residues. The ends lost 0 bases at V and 6 bases at J; junction bases unmatched: 13. The V gene's germline CDR1 is LGHDT and CDR2 YNNKEL (reference sequence).

A few counts support this clonotype. V is TRBV24-1 and J is TRBJ2-1; 7 bases line up with TRBD2. Germline CDR1 is KGHDR and CDR2 is SFDVKD. V was pared by 9 bases and J by 6 bases, with 10 bases of the junction left unmatched. This CDR3 is built from 14 residues. CDR3 bases: TGTGCCACCGAGCGGGGAGGCAAGGTCAATGAGCAGTTCTTC. This gives the protein CATERGGKVNEQFF.

The gene calls are TRBV3-1 and TRBJ2-1; 12 nucleotides agree with TRBD2. Germline V gene sequence: CDR1 LGHDT, CDR2 YNNKEL (reference sequence). This CDR3 has 19 amino acids. The V segment lost 2 bases and the J segment 1 base; nucleotides outside the gene matches: 9. The CDR3 DNA is TGTGCCAGCAGCCAAATAAGGACTAGCGGGACTGGGTCCTACAATGAGCAGTTCTTC. Its translation is CASSQIRTSGTGSYNEQFF.

This clonotype was detected a few times. The chain employs TRBV28 and TRBJ1-1; the D gene is possibly TRBD1 (5 bases). Trimming stripped 7 bases from V and 1 base from J, with 16 bases between. The CDR3 consists of 15 residues. Germline V gives CDR1 MDHEN, CDR2 SYDVKM. The CDR3 loop reads CASTSGGIRNTEAFF. In DNA, the CDR3 is TGTGCCAGCACTAGTGGGGGAATTCGGAACACTGAAGCTTTCTTT.

The chain links TRBV2 to TRBJ1-3; no clear D gene. With 6 bases removed from V and 3 bases from J, the gap between germline ends came to 15 bases. The CDR3 totals 15 residues. Germline CDR1 and CDR2: SNHLY and FYNNEI. CDR3 sequence reads: CASRVSIGRGNTIYF. The CDR3 region has the DNA TGTGCCAGCAGGGTTTCTATTGGGCGTGGAAACACCATATATTTT.

The chain employs TRBV6-6 and TRBJ2-1; 7 nucleotides agree with TRBD1. V lost 7 bases to trimming and J lost 6 bases; unmatched junction nucleotides: 6. CDR1 MNHNY and CDR2 SVGAGI come from the germline V gene (reference sequence). CDR3 length: 13 residues. For the CDR3, the DNA is TGTGCCAGCACCCGAGACAGGGCCAATGAGCAGTTCTTC. Its translation is CASTRDRANEQFF.

This clonotype was counted at least ten times. This chain joins TRBV28 and TRBJ1-5; 8 positions match TRBD1. Germline CDR1 MDHEN, CDR2 SYDVKM. After removal of 0 bases from V and 2 bases from J, the junction contained 6 bases not matched to a gene. The CDR3 loop spans 17 amino acids. CDR3 loop: CASSLWAGGGGNQPQHF. The CDR3 region has the DNA TGTGCCAGCAGTTTATGGGCAGGGGGCGGGGGCAATCAGCCCCAGCATTTT.

The chain carries TRBV21-1 and TRBJ2-4; the table calls TRBD1, which could not be checked here. TRBV21-1 is a pseudogene locus. CDR3 length: 14 residues. CDR3 loop: CASTGWRGKNIQYF. CDR3 DNA: TGTGCCAGCACTGGGTGGAGGGGGAAAAACATTCAGTACTTC.

The V and J genes are TRBV2 and TRBJ2-5, with 7 bases that match TRBD2. Germline V gene lookup returns CDR1 SNHLY and CDR2 FYNNEI. This CDR3 spans 13 amino acids. The trim removed 7 bases at V and 1 base at J, leaving 3 bases unmatched. CDR3 in amino acids: CASTAGRQETQYF. The CDR3 DNA sequence: TGTGCCAGCACAGCGGGACGCCAAGAGACCCAGTACTTC. Supplemented by reference TRBV2 and TRBJ2-5, the full variable domain reads EPEVTQTPSHQVTQMGQEVILRCVPISNHLYFYWYRQILGQKVEFLVSFYNNEISEKSEIFDDQFSVERPDGSNFTLKIRSTKLEDSAMYFCASTAGRQETQYFGPGTRLLVL.

The V gene is TRBV11-2, the J gene TRBJ2-3; tentatively, D is TRBD2 (6 bases). V shed 5 bases and J shed 1 base, with 19 bases lying between them. From germline, CDR1 is SGHAT and CDR2 FQNNGV. This CDR3 spans 17 amino acids. The DNA of the CDR3 is TGTGCCAGCAGCCCCCGCGGGGCTAACTCTGGCACAGATACGCAGTATTTT. It codes for CASSPRGANSGTDTQYF.

This clonotype was counted a few times. The J gene is TRBJ2-1, the V gene TRBV28, with D unresolved. V lost 8 bases, J lost 0 bases, and 11 bases lay in between. Germline CDR1 is MDHEN and CDR2 is SYDVKM. The CDR3 runs to 14 residues. The CDR3: CASLIPSSYNEQFF. The CDR3 DNA follows: TGTGCCAGCTTGATCCCCAGCTCCTACAATGAGCAGTTCTTC.

The table lists this clonotype with many counts. The chain couples TRBV5-1 to TRBJ2-1; 13 bases map to TRBD2. The CDR3 covers 17 residues. V lost 4 bases to trimming and J lost 3 bases; unmatched junction nucleotides: 7. CDR1 is SGHRS, CDR2 YFSETQ, per germline. This chain's CDR3 is CASSDGTSGDFYNEQFF. CDR3 sequence (DNA): TGCGCCAGCAGCGACGGGACTAGCGGGGATTTCTACAATGAGCAGTTCTTC.

In this sample, this clonotype turned up a few times. The J gene is TRBJ1-2, the V gene TRBV4-2; D may be TRBD1 (5 bases). This CDR3 is 15 amino acids long. With 0 bases removed from V and 4 bases from J, the gap between germline ends came to 12 bases. The germline gives CDR1 LGHNA, CDR2 YNFKEQ. Here the CDR3 reads CASSQDSGKFYGYTF. CDR3 coding DNA: TGTGCCAGCAGCCAAGATTCAGGGAAGTTCTATGGCTACACCTTC.

CDR3 DNA: TGCGCCAGCAGTCAATCGTTGGCAGTTATTGCCAAAAACATTCAGTACTTC. It translates to CASSQSLAVIAKNIQYF. This chain connects TRBV23-1 to TRBJ2-4; D is ambiguous. TRBV23-1 is noted as an ORF with a role that remains uncertain. The CDR3 totals 17 residues. The germline V and J ends were trimmed by 0 bases and 1 base, with 13 bases remaining between them.

This clonotype was detected ten times or more. This chain links TRBV10-2 with TRBJ2-3; perhaps D is TRBD1 or TRBD2 (6 bases each). CDR3 size: 16 residues. Germline assignment: CDR1 WSHSY and CDR2 SAAADI. V was trimmed by 4 bases and J by 0 bases, leaving 14 bases between them. The CDR3 DNA reads as TGCGCCAGCAGTGGACTAGAGGGGGTTAGCACAGATACGCAGTATTTT. Translation: CASSGLEGVSTDTQYF.

This clonotype was picked up a small number of times. V usage is TRBV20-1 and J usage is TRBJ2-2; unclear D gene. The germline V and J ends were trimmed by 5 bases and 4 bases, with 11 bases remaining between them. Looked up from germline, CDR1 is DFQATT and CDR2 is SNEGSKA (reference sequence). The CDR3 runs to 13 residues. CDR3 bases: TGCAGTGCTTCCGGGTCAACCACCGGGGAGCTGTTTTTT. Translated, it gives CSASGSTTGELFF.

This chain connects TRBV12-5 to TRBJ2-7; D call uncertain. Germline loops: CDR1 LGHNT, CDR2 FRNRAP. The V and J ends lost 7 bases and 4 bases respectively, with 20 bases between them. CDR3 size: 15 residues. Written as DNA, the CDR3 is TGTGCTAGTGTCCCGATAGTATCCGGAATATACGAGCAGTACTTC. Translating it yields CASVPIVSGIYEQYF.

The CDR3 protein is CASSISGGDYNEQFF. CDR3 coding DNA: TGTGCCAGTAGTATTTCGGGGGGAGATTACAATGAGCAGTTCTTC. V usage is TRBV19 and J usage is TRBJ2-1, with 7 bases identical to TRBD2. CDR3 length: 15 amino acids. CDR1 and CDR2 from the germline V gene are LNHDA and SQIVND (reference sequence). The trim removed 3 bases at V and 4 bases at J, leaving 6 bases unmatched.

The chain links TRBV3-1 to TRBJ2-1; 9 bases are a match to TRBD1. Trimming took 3 bases from V and 6 from J; bases not matched to a gene: 9. The CDR3 totals 16 residues. The germline gives CDR1 LGHDT, CDR2 YNNKEL (reference sequence). The CDR3 DNA reads TGTGCCAGCAGCCAGATAGGACAGGGGTCTGGCAATGAGCAGTTCTTC. Translated: CASSQIGQGSGNEQFF.

This clonotype was recorded many times. The rearrangement links TRBV20-1 to TRBJ1-1, with D possibly TRBD1 on 5 matching bases. The ends were cut back, 0 bases at V and 4 bases at J, with 9 bases in the middle. The CDR3 has 13 amino acids. Germline V CDR1 and CDR2: DFQATT, SNEGSKA (reference sequence). The CDR3 reads CSAREGGITEAFF. CDR3 bases: TGCAGTGCTAGAGAGGGGGGGATCACTGAAGCTTTCTTT.

This clonotype turned up a few times. The J gene is TRBJ2-1, the V gene TRBV20-1; D perhaps matches TRBD2 (5 bases). The CDR3 runs 15 residues. Germline values: CDR1 DFQATT, CDR2 SNEGSKA (reference sequence). Deletions cut 0 bases from V and 1 base from J, with 10 bases between. Here the CDR3 reads CSARDDRGSYNEQFF. The CDR3 DNA follows: TGCAGTGCTAGAGATGACCGGGGTTCCTACAATGAGCAGTTCTTC.

This CDR3 is CASRRQGHEKLFF. The CDR3 nucleotides read TGTGCCAGCAGACGACAGGGGCATGAAAAACTGTTTTTT. This chain links TRBV3-1 with TRBJ1-4, with 8 bases lining up with TRBD1. The junction had 3 bases not matched to a gene; V was cut back by 6 bases and J by 6 bases. The CDR3 has 13 amino acids. Germline V lookup: CDR1 LGHDT, CDR2 YNNKEL (reference sequence). The whole variable domain, remainder taken from reference TRBV3-1 and TRBJ1-4, is DTAVSQTPKYLVTQMGNDKSIKCEQNLGHDTMYWYKQDSKKFLKIMFSYNNKELIINETVPNRFSPKSPDKAHLNLHINSLELGDSAVYFCASRRQGHEKLFFGSGTQLSVL.

In its sample, this clonotype was seen a few times. The gene calls are TRBV6-4 and TRBJ2-1; 7 nucleotides agree with TRBD2. This CDR3 region has 13 residues. Trimming took 8 bases from V and 9 from J; bases not matched to a gene: 10. Germline CDR1 reads MRHNA; CDR2 reads SNTAGT. This chain's CDR3 is CASARAGESEQFF. The CDR3 DNA is TGTGCCAGCGCGAGGGCGGGAGAGTCTGAGCAGTTCTTC.

This clonotype has more than one count but fewer than ten. The genes are TRBV9 and TRBJ2-2, with 7 bases fitting TRBD1. Looked up from germline, CDR1 is SGDLS and CDR2 is YYNGEE. V was clipped by 1 base and J by 0 bases; unmatched bases: 15. The CDR3 spans 20 residues. CDR3 sequence (DNA): TGTGCCAGCAGCGTAAACCGACTCCAAAGACAGGGACCGAACACCGGGGAGCTGTTTTTT. Its translation is CASSVNRLQRQGPNTGELFF. The full variable domain, with the rest looked up from reference TRBV9 and TRBJ2-2, is DSGVTQTPKHLITATGQRVTLRCSPRSGDLSVYWYQQSLDQGLQFLIQYYNGEERAKGNILERFSAQQFPDLHSELNLSSLELGDSALYFCASSVNRLQRQGPNTGELFFGEGSRLTVL.